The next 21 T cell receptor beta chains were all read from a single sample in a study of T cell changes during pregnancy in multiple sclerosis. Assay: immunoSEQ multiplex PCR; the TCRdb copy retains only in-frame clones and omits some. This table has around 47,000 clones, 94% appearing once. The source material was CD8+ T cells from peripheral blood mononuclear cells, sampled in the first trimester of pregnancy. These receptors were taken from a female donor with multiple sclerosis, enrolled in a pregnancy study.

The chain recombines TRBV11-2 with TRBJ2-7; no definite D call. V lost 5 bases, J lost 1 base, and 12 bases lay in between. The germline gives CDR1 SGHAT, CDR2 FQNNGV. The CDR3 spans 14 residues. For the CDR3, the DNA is TGTGCCAGCAGCCCGGTGGGCCCTTCCTACGAGCAGTACTTC. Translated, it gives CASSPVGPSYEQYF.

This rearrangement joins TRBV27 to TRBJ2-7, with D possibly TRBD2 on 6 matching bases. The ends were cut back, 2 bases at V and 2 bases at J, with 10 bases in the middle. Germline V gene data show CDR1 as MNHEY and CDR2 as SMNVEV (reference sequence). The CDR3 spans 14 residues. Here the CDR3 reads CASSLVGEAYEQYF. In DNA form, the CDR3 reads TGTGCCAGCAGTTTAGTGGGGGAGGCCTACGAGCAGTACTTC.

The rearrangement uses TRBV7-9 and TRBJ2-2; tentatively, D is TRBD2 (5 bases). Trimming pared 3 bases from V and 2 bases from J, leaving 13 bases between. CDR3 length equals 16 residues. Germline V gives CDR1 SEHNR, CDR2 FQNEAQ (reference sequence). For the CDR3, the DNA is TGTGCCAGCAGCTTCTGGGAGAGAAGAAACACCGGGGAGCTGTTTTTT. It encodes CASSFWERRNTGELFF.

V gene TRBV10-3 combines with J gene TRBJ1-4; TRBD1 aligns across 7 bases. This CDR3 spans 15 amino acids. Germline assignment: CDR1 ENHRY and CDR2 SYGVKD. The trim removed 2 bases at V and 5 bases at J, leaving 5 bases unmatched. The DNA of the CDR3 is TGTGCCATCAGTGAGCACGACAGGGAAAATGAAAAACTGTTTTTT. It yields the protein CAISEHDRENEKLFF.

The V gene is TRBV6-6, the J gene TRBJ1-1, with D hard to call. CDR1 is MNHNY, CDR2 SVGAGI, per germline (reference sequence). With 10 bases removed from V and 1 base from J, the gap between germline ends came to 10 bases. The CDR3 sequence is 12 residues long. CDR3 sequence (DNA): TGTGCCATCCGACATTGGAACACTGAAGCTTTCTTT. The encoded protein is CAIRHWNTEAFF.

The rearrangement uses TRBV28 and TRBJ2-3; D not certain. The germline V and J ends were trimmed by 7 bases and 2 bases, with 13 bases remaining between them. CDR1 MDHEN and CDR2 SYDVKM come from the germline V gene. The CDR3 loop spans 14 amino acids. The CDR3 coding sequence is TGTGCCAGCACCTTCAGGCTATCCACAGATACGCAGTATTTT. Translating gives CASTFRLSTDTQYF.

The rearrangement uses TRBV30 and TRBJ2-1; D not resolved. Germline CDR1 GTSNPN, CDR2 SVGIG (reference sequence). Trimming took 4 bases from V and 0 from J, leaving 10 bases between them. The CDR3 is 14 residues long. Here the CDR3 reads CAWKIWSSYNEQFF. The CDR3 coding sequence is TGTGCCTGGAAGATATGGAGCTCCTACAATGAGCAGTTCTTC.

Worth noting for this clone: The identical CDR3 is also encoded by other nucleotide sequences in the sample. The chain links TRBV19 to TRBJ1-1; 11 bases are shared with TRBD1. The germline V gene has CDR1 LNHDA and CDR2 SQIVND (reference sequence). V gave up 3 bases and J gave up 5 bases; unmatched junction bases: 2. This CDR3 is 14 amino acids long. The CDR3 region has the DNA TGTGCCAGTAGTATCGGACAGGGGGCAACTGAAGCTTTCTTT. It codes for CASSIGQGATEAFF.

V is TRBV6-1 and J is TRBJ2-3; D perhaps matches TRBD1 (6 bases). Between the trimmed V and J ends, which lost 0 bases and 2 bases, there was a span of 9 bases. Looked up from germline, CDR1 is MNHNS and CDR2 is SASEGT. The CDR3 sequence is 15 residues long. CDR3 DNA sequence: TGTGCCAGCAGTGAAGCTATGGGGGCCACAGATACGCAGTATTTT. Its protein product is CASSEAMGATDTQYF.

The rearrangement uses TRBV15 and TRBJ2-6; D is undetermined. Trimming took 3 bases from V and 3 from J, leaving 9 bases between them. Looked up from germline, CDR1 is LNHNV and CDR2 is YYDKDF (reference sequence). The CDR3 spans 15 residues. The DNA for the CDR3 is TGTGCCACCAGCAGCCGGTTCTTTGGGGCCAACGTCCTGACTTTC. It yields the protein CATSSRFFGANVLTF.

CDR3 in amino acids: CASSYRGHDGYTF. Here the CDR3 DNA reads TGTGCCAGCAGCTACAGGGGGCATGATGGCTACACCTTC. The chain is built from TRBV5-8 and TRBJ1-2; 9 nucleotides align to TRBD1. V trimming: 3 bases; J trimming: 6 bases; junction bases outside the gene matches: 3. CDR1 and CDR2 from the germline V gene are SGHTS and YDEGEE. The CDR3 has 13 amino acids.

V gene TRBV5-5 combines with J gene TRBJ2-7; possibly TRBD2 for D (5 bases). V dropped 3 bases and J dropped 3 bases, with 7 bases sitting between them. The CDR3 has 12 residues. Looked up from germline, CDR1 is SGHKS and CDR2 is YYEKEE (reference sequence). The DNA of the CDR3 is TGTGCCAGCAGCTCGGGGTACTACGAGCAGTACTTC. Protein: CASSSGYYEQYF.

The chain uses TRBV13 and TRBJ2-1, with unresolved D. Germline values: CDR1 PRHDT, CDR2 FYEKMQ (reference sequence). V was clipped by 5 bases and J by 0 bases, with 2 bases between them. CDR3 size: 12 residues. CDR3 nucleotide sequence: TGTGCCAGCAGCCTCTCCTACAATGAGCAGTTCTTC. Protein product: CASSLSYNEQFF.

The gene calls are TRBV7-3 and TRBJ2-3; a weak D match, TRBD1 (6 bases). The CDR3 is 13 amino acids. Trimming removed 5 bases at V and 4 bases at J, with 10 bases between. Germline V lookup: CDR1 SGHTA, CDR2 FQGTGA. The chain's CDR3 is CASSLDSPDTQYF. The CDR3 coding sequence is TGTGCCAGCAGCCTGGACAGTCCAGATACGCAGTATTTT.

CDR3 protein: CASSLAVNSGRAADTQYF. CDR3 nucleotide sequence: TGTGCCAGCAGCTTAGCGGTAAATAGCGGGAGGGCCGCGGATACGCAGTATTTT. The gene calls are TRBV7-2 and TRBJ2-3; 11 positions agree with TRBD2. Germline assignment: CDR1 SGHTA and CDR2 FQGNSA. J was trimmed by 6 bases and V by 0 bases; bases with no gene match: 11. This CDR3 region has 18 residues.

The CDR3: CATSNAGGRDEQFF. The DNA for the CDR3 is TGTGCCACCAGCAATGCGGGGGGGAGGGATGAGCAGTTCTTC. The chain couples TRBV15 to TRBJ2-1; TRBD2 agrees at 9 bases. CDR3 size: 14 residues. The germline V gene encodes CDR1 LNHNV and CDR2 YYDKDF (reference sequence). The ends lost 4 bases at V and 8 bases at J; junction bases unmatched: 6.

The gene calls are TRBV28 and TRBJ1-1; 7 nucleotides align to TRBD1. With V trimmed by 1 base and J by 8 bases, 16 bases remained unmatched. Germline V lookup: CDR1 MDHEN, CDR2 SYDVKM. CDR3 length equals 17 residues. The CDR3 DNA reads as TGTGCCAGCAGTTTATATATCAGGGGGTATTCAAAAAGCGAAGCTTTCTTT. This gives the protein CASSLYIRGYSKSEAFF. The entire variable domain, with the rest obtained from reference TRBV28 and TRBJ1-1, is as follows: DVKVTQSSRYLVKRTGEKVFLECVQDMDHENMFWYRQDPGLGLRLIYFSYDVKMKEKGDIPEGYSVSREKKERFSLILESASTNQTSMYLCASSLYIRGYSKSEAFFGQGTRLTVV.

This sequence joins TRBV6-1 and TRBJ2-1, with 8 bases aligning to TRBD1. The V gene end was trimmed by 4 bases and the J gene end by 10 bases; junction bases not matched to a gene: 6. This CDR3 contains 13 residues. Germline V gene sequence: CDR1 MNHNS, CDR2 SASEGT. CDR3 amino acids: CASSGTGSPEQFF. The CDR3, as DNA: TGTGCCAGCAGTGGGACAGGGTCACCCGAGCAGTTCTTC.

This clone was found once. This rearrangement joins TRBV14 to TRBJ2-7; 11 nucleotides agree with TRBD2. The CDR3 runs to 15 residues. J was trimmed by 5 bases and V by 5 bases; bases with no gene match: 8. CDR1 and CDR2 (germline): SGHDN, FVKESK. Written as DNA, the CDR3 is TGTGCCAGCAGCGGACTAGCGGGTGGGTATAACGAGCAGTACTTC. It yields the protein CASSGLAGGYNEQYF.

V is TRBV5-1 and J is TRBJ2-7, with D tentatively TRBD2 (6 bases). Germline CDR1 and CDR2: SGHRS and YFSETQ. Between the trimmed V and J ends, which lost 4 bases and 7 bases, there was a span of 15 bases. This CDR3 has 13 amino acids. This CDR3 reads CASSPGGSVEQYF. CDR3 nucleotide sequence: TGCGCCAGCAGCCCTGGAGGGTCAGTTGAGCAGTACTTC.

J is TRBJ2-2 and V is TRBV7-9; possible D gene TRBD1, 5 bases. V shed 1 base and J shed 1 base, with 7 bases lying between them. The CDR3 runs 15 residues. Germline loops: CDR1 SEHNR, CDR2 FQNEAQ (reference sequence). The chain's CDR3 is CASSLGQRNTGELFF. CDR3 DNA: TGTGCCAGCAGCTTAGGACAGCGGAACACCGGGGAGCTGTTTTTT.